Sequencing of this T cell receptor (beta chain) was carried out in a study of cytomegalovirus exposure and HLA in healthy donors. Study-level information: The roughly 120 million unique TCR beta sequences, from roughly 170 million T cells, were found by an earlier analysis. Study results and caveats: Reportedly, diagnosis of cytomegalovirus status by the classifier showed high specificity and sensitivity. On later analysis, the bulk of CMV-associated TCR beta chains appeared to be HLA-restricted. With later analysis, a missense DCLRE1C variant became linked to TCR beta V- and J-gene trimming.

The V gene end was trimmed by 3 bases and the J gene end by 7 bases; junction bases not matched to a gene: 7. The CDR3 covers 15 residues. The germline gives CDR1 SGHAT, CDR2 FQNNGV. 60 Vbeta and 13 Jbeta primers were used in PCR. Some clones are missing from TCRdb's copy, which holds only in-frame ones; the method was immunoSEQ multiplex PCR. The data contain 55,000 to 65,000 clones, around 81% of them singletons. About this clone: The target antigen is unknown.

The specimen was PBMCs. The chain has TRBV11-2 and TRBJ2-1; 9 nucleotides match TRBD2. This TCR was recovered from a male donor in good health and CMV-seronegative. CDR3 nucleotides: TGTGCCAGCAGCTTGGCGGGGGGGCCTGTAAATGAGCAGTTCTTC. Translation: CASSLAGGPVNEQFF.